This T cell receptor (beta chain) was recorded in a study of neurological immune-mediated disorders. Unmatched junction bases numbered 9, after V lost 4 bases and J lost 10 bases. The CDR3 extends over 13 amino acids. Per germline, CDR1 SGHAT and CDR2 FQNNGV. At least ten counts were recorded for this clonotype. Time point of the sample: longitudinal time-point 2. TCRdb fed the 5' RACE reads into MiXCR, producing one record per CDR3 protein. The sample holds roughly 48,000 distinct CDR3 sequences, around 13% seen once. The receptor was derived from a male donor with HTLV-1-associated myelopathy (HAM/TSP). The gene calls are TRBV11-2 and TRBJ1-1; 7 bases line up with TRBD1. The sequencing sample was made of PBMCs. The CDR3 region is CASSSGTASGAFF. The CDR3 DNA follows: TGTGCCAGCAGCTCCGGGACAGCCTCGGGAGCTTTCTTT.